The clone carrying this T cell receptor (beta chain) was recorded a few times. Original handling: Amplified reference gene primers provided the basis for estimating nucleated cell counts. Sequenced by immunoSEQ multiplex PCR; TCRdb stores in-frame clones only, minus some. V and J calls and clone size are those listed in that table; D and trimming were worked out from the DNA. The sample shows 80,000 to 130,000 clones, approximately 85% of them seen only once. This entry comes from a study of blood T cell repertoires in COVID-19. Study overall: Sites in the United States, Italy and Spain provided acute and convalescent COVID-19 samples. PBMCs, B-cell-depleted T cells, or T cells provided the cDNA or gDNA that made up the material.

J was trimmed by 3 bases and V by 2 bases; bases with no gene match: 14. Germline CDR1 and CDR2: MNHNS and SASEGT. This CDR3 spans 19 amino acids. This chain joins TRBV6-1 and TRBJ2-7, with 12 bases fitting TRBD2. The sample consisted of peripheral blood. This sequence was found in a woman aged 55-70 years with acute or convalescent COVID-19. As DNA, the CDR3 is TGTGCCAGCAGTGAAAGACGGGGTATACTAGCGGGAGGCTTCTACGAGCAGTACGTC. It encodes CASSERRGILAGGFYEQYV.